A single sample is the source of the 25 T cell receptor beta chains below, sequenced in a study of chemoradiotherapy in HPV16-positive cancers. The method was immunoSEQ multiplex PCR; TCRdb's version includes in-frame clones alone and lacks a portion of them. The sample consists of 1,500 to 2,000 clones, over 80% of them appearing once. This specimen was tumor tissue, taken from a patient who underwent chemoradiotherapy. Receptors originate from a human donor with HPV-associated anogenital cancer.

This sequence joins TRBV5-1 and TRBJ2-5; maybe TRBD2 (5 bases). The CDR3 totals 13 residues. In germline, CDR1 is SGHRS, CDR2 YFSETQ. Deletions cut 5 bases from V and 4 bases from J, with 12 bases between. CDR3 residues: CASSLQAGETQYF. CDR3 in DNA: TGCGCCAGCAGTTTGCAGGCGGGAGAGACCCAGTACTTC.

The chain carries TRBV11-2 and TRBJ1-6; D is possibly TRBD1 (6 bases). Trimming shortened V by 0 bases and J by 7 bases, and 7 bases separated the two germline ends. The CDR3 is 14 amino acids. The germline gives CDR1 SGHAT, CDR2 FQNNGV. This CDR3 reads CASSLEQGNSPLHF. The CDR3 DNA reads as TGTGCCAGCAGCTTAGAACAGGGCAATTCACCCCTCCACTTT.

The J gene is TRBJ1-6, the V gene TRBV7-3; tentative D call: TRBD1 (5 bases). From germline, CDR1 is SGHTA and CDR2 FQGTGA. Trimming stripped 3 bases from V and 8 bases from J, with 14 bases between. The CDR3 sequence is 15 residues long. The CDR3 nucleotides read TGTGCCAGCAGCTTCCGGGGCGGAGGGCATTCACCCCTCCACTTT. This sequence encodes CASSFRGGGHSPLHF.

The chain joins TRBV18 to TRBJ1-1; D call uncertain. Deletions cut 3 bases from V and 4 bases from J, with 12 bases between. CDR1 is KGHSH and CDR2 is LQKENI in the germline V gene. The CDR3 length is 14 residues. The CDR3 is CASSPDLSATEAFF. CDR3 DNA: TGTGCCAGCTCACCGGATCTCTCGGCCACTGAAGCTTTCTTT.

The V call is TRBV18, the J call TRBJ2-7, with 10 nucleotides matching TRBD1. This CDR3 is 15 amino acids long. Germline CDR1 and CDR2: KGHSH and LQKENI. J was trimmed by 1 base and V by 3 bases; bases with no gene match: 3. CDR3 DNA: TGTGCCAGCTCACCGGGACAGGGGAGTTCCTACGAGCAGTACTTC. Translation: CASSPGQGSSYEQYF.

Only one count was recorded for this clone. This rearrangement joins TRBV7-2 to TRBJ1-2; 7 bases agree with TRBD1. J was trimmed by 7 bases and V by 0 bases; bases with no gene match: 5. CDR1 and CDR2 from the germline V gene are SGHTA and FQGNSA. CDR3 size: 14 residues. The DNA for the CDR3 is TGTGCCAGCAGCTTAGCGTCAGGGGGGCCTGGCTACACCTTC. It codes for CASSLASGGPGYTF.

The CDR3 DNA reads as TGTGCCAGCAGTGGGGACAGCCATGAGCAGTTCTTC. Translated: CASSGDSHEQFF. The gene calls are TRBV6-1 and TRBJ2-1; 7 positions match TRBD1. Trimming removed 4 bases from V and 8 bases from J; junction bases left unmatched: 2. CDR1 and CDR2 from the germline V gene are MNHNS and SASEGT. CDR3 length: 12 residues.

The J gene is TRBJ2-1, the V gene TRBV9, with 8 bases aligning to TRBD1. Germline V gene lookup returns CDR1 SGDLS and CDR2 YYNGEE. Trimming took 0 bases from V and 7 from J; bases not matched to a gene: 12. There are 17 residues in the CDR3. The DNA of the CDR3 is TGTGCCAGCAGCGTAGCGGACAGGGTAAGATCCCGTAATGAGCAGTTCTTC. Its protein is CASSVADRVRSRNEQFF.

The chain uses TRBV19 and TRBJ1-5; D remains unclear. Trimming cost V 5 bases and J 4 bases, with 6 bases left between them. Germline V CDR1 and CDR2: LNHDA, SQIVND (reference sequence). The CDR3 consists of 12 residues. The CDR3 spells CASSPQNQPQHF. Written as DNA, the CDR3 is TGTGCCAGTAGTCCCCAGAATCAGCCCCAGCATTTT.

V is TRBV6-1 and J is TRBJ2-7; 9 bases map to TRBD1. Germline CDR1 reads MNHNS; CDR2 reads SASEGT. The CDR3 totals 15 residues. After removal of 1 base from V and 0 bases from J, the junction contained 1 base not matched to a gene. This CDR3 reads CASSEETGGSYEQYF. CDR3 coding DNA: TGTGCCAGCAGTGAAGAGACAGGGGGCTCCTACGAGCAGTACTTC.

The gene calls are TRBV28 and TRBJ2-1; 11 nucleotides align to TRBD2. CDR3 length equals 15 residues. CDR1 MDHEN and CDR2 SYDVKM come from the germline V gene. V lost 6 bases and J lost 10; bases outside the gene matches: 11. Here the CDR3 DNA reads TGTGCCAGCAGACCTGGGACTAGCGGCAGAAGGGAGCAGTTCTTC. It encodes CASRPGTSGRREQFF.

The chain has TRBV19 and TRBJ1-5; weak D call: TRBD1 (5 bases). The V end lost 3 bases, the J end lost 6 bases, and 9 bases lay between the germline ends. The CDR3 length is 13 residues. From germline, CDR1 is LNHDA and CDR2 SQIVND (reference sequence). This CDR3 is CASSIMGPQPQHF. Here the CDR3 DNA reads TGTGCCAGTAGTATTATGGGGCCTCAGCCCCAGCATTTT.

The chain is built from TRBV7-9 and TRBJ1-5; possible D gene TRBD1, 6 bases. The CDR3 is made up of 14 amino acids. Germline CDR1 is SEHNR and CDR2 is FQNEAQ (reference sequence). V lost 3 bases to trimming and J lost 3 bases, with 9 bases between them. The CDR3 DNA follows: TGTGCCAGCAGCTTCGGACAGAACAATCAGCCCCAGCATTTT. It translates to CASSFGQNNQPQHF. The full variable domain, its missing parts supplied by reference TRBV7-9 and TRBJ1-5, is DTGVSQNPRHKITKRGQNVTFRCDPISEHNRLYWYRQTLGQGPEFLTYFQNEAQLEKSRLLSDRFSAERPKGSFSTLEIQRTEQGDSAMYLCASSFGQNNQPQHFGDGTRLSIL.

This clone is labeled as large. The J gene is TRBJ1-5, the V gene TRBV19; D is possibly TRBD1 (5 bases). With 5 bases removed from V and 2 bases from J, the gap between germline ends came to 19 bases. Per the germline V gene, CDR1 is LNHDA and CDR2 is SQIVND (reference sequence). There are 17 residues in the CDR3. In DNA, the CDR3 is TGTGCCAGTAGTTTACCCAGCGCGGGGGGTGGCAATCAGCCCCAGCATTTT. Translation gives CASSLPSAGGGNQPQHF.

In DNA form, the CDR3 reads TGTGCCAGCAGGGCCATGGTCACAGATACGCAGTATTTT. Protein product: CASRAMVTDTQYF. The chain carries TRBV19 and TRBJ2-3; possibly TRBD1 for D (5 bases). Trimming took off 9 bases at V and 2 bases at J, with 12 bases between the two ends. Germline V gene lookup returns CDR1 LNHDA and CDR2 SQIVND (reference sequence). The CDR3 length is 13 residues. Variable domain in full (rest from reference TRBV19 and TRBJ2-3): DGGITQSPKYLFRKEGQNVTLSCEQNLNHDAMYWYRQDPGQGLRLIYYSQIVNDFQKGDIAEGYSVSREKKESFPLTVTSAQKNPTAFYLCASRAMVTDTQYFGPGTRLTVL.

This chain joins TRBV5-4 and TRBJ2-4; weak D call: TRBD2 (6 bases). Trimming shortened V by 10 bases and J by 2 bases, and 16 bases separated the two germline ends. CDR3 size: 14 residues. Germline CDR1 is SGHNT and CDR2 is YYREEE (reference sequence). The CDR3 loop reads CAWGVVSTKNIQYF. DNA of the CDR3: TGTGCCTGGGGGGTGGTGTCAACCAAAAACATTCAGTACTTC.

The chain uses TRBV18 and TRBJ1-3; 8 bases line up with TRBD1. Trimming at V came to 3 bases and at J to 0 bases, leaving 10 bases not matched to a gene. Germline V gene sequence: CDR1 KGHSH, CDR2 LQKENI. This CDR3 contains 18 residues. The CDR3 protein is CASSPVGTGGPSGNTIYF. DNA for the CDR3: TGTGCCAGCTCACCCGTGGGCACAGGGGGTCCCTCTGGAAACACCATATATTTT. Filled out from reference TRBV18 and TRBJ1-3, the complete variable domain reads NAGVMQNPRHLVRRRGQEARLRCSPMKGHSHVYWYRQLPEEGLKFMVYLQKENIIDESGMPKERFSAEFPKEGPSILRIQQVVRGDSAAYFCASSPVGTGGPSGNTIYFGEGSWLTVV.

The genes are TRBV6-5 and TRBJ2-7, with 8 bases identical to TRBD1. Germline trimming cut 2 bases from V and 6 bases from J; bases unmatched to any gene: 6. Germline loops: CDR1 MNHEY, CDR2 SVGAGI. This CDR3 has 14 residues. The CDR3 here is CASSYDSGTGEQYF. The DNA of the CDR3 is TGTGCCAGCAGTTACGATTCCGGGACAGGCGAGCAGTACTTC.

CDR3 amino acids: CASSIAGTVSYEQYF. The CDR3 region has the DNA TGTGCCAGTAGTATAGCCGGGACAGTCTCCTACGAGCAGTACTTC. V is TRBV19 and J is TRBJ2-7, with 7 bases matching TRBD1. The germline gives CDR1 LNHDA, CDR2 SQIVND (reference sequence). Trimming cost V 1 base and J 0 bases; bases outside gene matches: 3. This CDR3 region has 15 residues.

The chain combines TRBV28 with TRBJ1-4, with D hard to call. Looked up from germline, CDR1 is MDHEN and CDR2 is SYDVKM. Trimming shortened V by 3 bases and J by 12 bases, and 11 bases separated the two germline ends. The CDR3 spans 12 residues. Here the CDR3 reads CASSFSDGELFF. In DNA, the CDR3 is TGTGCCAGCAGTTTCTCCGACGGGGAACTGTTTTTT.

V usage is TRBV7-8 and J usage is TRBJ2-1; D might be TRBD1 (6 bases). V lost 1 base and J 1 base, leaving 14 bases between the germline ends. This CDR3 comprises 17 residues. Germline CDR1 SGHVS, CDR2 FQNEAQ. The CDR3 region is CASSLGTGGHSYNEQFF. CDR3 coding DNA: TGTGCCAGCAGCTTAGGTACTGGGGGCCATTCCTACAATGAGCAGTTCTTC.

This chain connects TRBV9 to TRBJ1-2; maybe TRBD1 (6 bases). V lost 3 bases to trimming and J lost 4 bases, with 31 bases between them. Germline lookup yields CDR1 SGDLS and CDR2 YYNGEE. The CDR3 is made up of 20 amino acids. The DNA of the CDR3 is TGTGCCAGCAGCGGCGACAGTCTTAAGACAGGCGCCCCCCCTGGCTATGGCTACACCTTC. Translating it yields CASSGDSLKTGAPPGYGYTF.

V usage is TRBV6-1 and J usage is TRBJ2-5; 7 positions agree with TRBD1. The CDR3 runs to 13 residues. Germline V CDR1 and CDR2: MNHNS, SASEGT. V lost 6 bases, J lost 5 bases, and 6 bases stayed unmatched. Here the CDR3 reads CASRRDSRETQYF. The DNA of the CDR3 is TGTGCCAGCAGAAGGGACAGCCGGGAGACCCAGTACTTC.

J is TRBJ2-2 and V is TRBV30; D tentatively reads TRBD1 or TRBD2 (5 bases each). V dropped 3 bases and J dropped 3 bases, with 11 bases sitting between them. The CDR3 contains 14 residues. Germline V lookup: CDR1 GTSNPN, CDR2 SVGIG (reference sequence). The CDR3 spells CAWSEGTHTGELFF. DNA of the CDR3: TGTGCCTGGAGCGAAGGGACCCACACCGGGGAGCTGTTTTTT.

The rearrangement joins TRBV7-9 to TRBJ1-4; D ambiguous. Germline V gene data show CDR1 as SEHNR and CDR2 as FQNEAQ (reference sequence). The V gene lost 4 bases and the J gene lost 0 bases, with 9 bases spanning the gap. The CDR3 has 15 residues. CDR3 coding DNA: TGTGCCAGCAGCTCAGAAGGTACAACTAATGAAAAACTGTTTTTT. It specifies CASSSEGTTNEKLFF.